The text below deals with one TCR beta chain. As processed by the authors: Estimation of nucleated cell counts was performed using reference gene primer amplification. The protocol was immunoSEQ multiplex PCR, while the TCRdb copy is restricted to in-frame clones and leaves out a portion. Clonal size and the V and J genes are those of that table, whereas D and trimming came from the DNA. The top ten clones hold 15% to 20% of a sample with 60,000 to 65,000 clones, about four fifths of them seen once. Germline CDR1 SGHTA, CDR2 FQGTGA. With 6 bases clipped from V and 1 base from J, the junction kept 10 bases outside the gene matches. This CDR3 contains 17 residues. This entry comes from a study of blood T cell repertoires in COVID-19. The overall study: Sample material is recorded as cDNA or gDNA derived from T cells, B-cell-depleted T cells, or PBMCs.

The chain combines TRBV7-3 with TRBJ2-1; TRBD2 aligns across 9 bases. The material sequenced was peripheral blood. The receptor was derived from a man in his sixties with COVID-19, enrolled during active disease. CDR3 nucleotides: TGTGCCAGCAGTCGTCTCGGGCTAGCGGGATCCTACAATGAGCAGTTCTTC. It is translated as CASSRLGLAGSYNEQFF.